Below, 26 T cell receptor beta chains from the same sample are listed, as sequenced in a study of technical replicates of blood from a few donors. Assay used: immunoSEQ multiplex PCR; TCRdb lists only in-frame clones, some missing. Altogether 72,000 or so clones are present, approximately 93% being singletons, with the ten largest covering roughly 0.37%. Sequencing was performed on T cells isolated from PBMCs. The receptor source for this set is a human donor in good health.

V is TRBV4-3 and J is TRBJ2-5, with 13 bases that match TRBD2. The germline V gene has CDR1 LGHNA and CDR2 YSLEER. Trimming at V came to 3 bases and at J to 1 base, leaving 2 bases not matched to a gene. The CDR3 spans 16 residues. CDR3 coding DNA: TGCGCCAGCAGCCAGACTAGCGGGAGGCCCCAAGAGACCCAGTACTTC. As protein: CASSQTSGRPQETQYF.

As regards this clone: One end of the junction does not line up with germline, which may come from a read error. The V and J genes are TRBV9 and TRBJ1-1; no clear D. This CDR3 is built from 13 residues. From germline, CDR1 is SGDLS and CDR2 YYNGEE. Here the CDR3 reads CASSVKPPGEAFF. The CDR3 nucleotides are TGTGCCAGTAGCGTCAAGCCCCCCGGTGAAGCTTTCTTT.

The chain recombines TRBV10-2 with TRBJ1-1, with no clear D. Germline V gene data show CDR1 as WSHSY and CDR2 as SAAADI. This CDR3 has 12 amino acids. V lost 11 bases, J lost 6 bases, and 16 bases lay in between. CDR3 sequence reads: CASESQNAEAFF. The CDR3, as DNA: TGCGCCTCGGAGTCCCAAAATGCTGAAGCTTTCTTT.

This sequence joins TRBV9 and TRBJ2-5; 7 nucleotides line up with TRBD1. V lost 3 bases and J lost 5; bases outside the gene matches: 7. This CDR3 spans 14 amino acids. Per germline, CDR1 SGDLS and CDR2 YYNGEE. The CDR3 nucleotides are TGTGCCAGCAGCGGAAGACAGGGTATGGAGACCCAGTACTTC. Its protein is CASSGRQGMETQYF.

This sequence joins TRBV5-3 and TRBJ2-7, with TRBD2 identical over 7 bases. TRBV5-3 is classed as an ORF, of uncertain function. With 2 bases clipped from V and 6 bases from J, the junction kept 8 bases outside the gene matches. CDR3 size: 14 residues. CDR3 amino acids: CARSFGRPGGEQYF. The CDR3 DNA reads TGTGCCAGAAGCTTCGGACGCCCGGGGGGCGAGCAGTACTTC.

In its sample, this clone was seen once. This chain connects TRBV18 to TRBJ1-1, with D perhaps TRBD1 (5 bases). Trimming took off 3 bases at V and 2 bases at J, with 10 bases between the two ends. The CDR3 is 14 residues long. Germline CDR1 KGHSH, CDR2 LQKENI. CDR3 amino acids: CASSPGTSNTEAFF. The CDR3 region has the DNA TGTGCCAGCTCACCTGGGACTTCTAACACTGAAGCTTTCTTT.

The chain recombines TRBV19 with TRBJ2-1, with D tentatively TRBD2 (6 bases). V lost 0 bases, J lost 2 bases, and 14 bases lay in between. This CDR3 comprises 17 residues. Per germline, CDR1 LNHDA and CDR2 SQIVND (reference sequence). The DNA of the CDR3 is TGTGCCAGTAGTATAGAAGTACCGGGAGTGACCTACAATGAGCAGTTCTTC. This codes for CASSIEVPGVTYNEQFF. Looking up the rest from reference TRBV19 and TRBJ2-1 gives the full variable domain: DGGITQSPKYLFRKEGQNVTLSCEQNLNHDAMYWYRQDPGQGLRLIYYSQIVNDFQKGDIAEGYSVSREKKESFPLTVTSAQKNPTAFYLCASSIEVPGVTYNEQFFGPGTRLTVL.

The chain recombines TRBV9 with TRBJ2-7; no clear D. CDR3 size: 12 residues. Trimming shortened V by 0 bases and J by 5 bases, and 6 bases separated the two germline ends. Germline CDR1 SGDLS, CDR2 YYNGEE. The CDR3 region is CASSVGGDEQYF. The CDR3 DNA sequence: TGTGCCAGCAGCGTAGGTGGAGACGAGCAGTACTTC.

The CDR3 nucleotides read TGTGCCAGCAGCTTAAATAGTTGGACAGGGAACATCGGAGACACTGAAGCTTTCTTT. Residues: CASSLNSWTGNIGDTEAFF. The rearrangement links TRBV7-3 to TRBJ1-1; 8 nucleotides align to TRBD1. The CDR3 runs to 19 residues. The V and J ends lost 1 base and 3 bases, in that order; junction bases with no gene match: 16. Germline V gene sequence: CDR1 SGHTA, CDR2 FQGTGA.

The genes are TRBV11-3 and TRBJ1-3; D is ambiguous. Germline lookup yields CDR1 SGHNT and CDR2 YENEEA. There are 13 residues in the CDR3. With 5 bases removed from V and 0 bases from J, the gap between germline ends came to 5 bases. Here the CDR3 reads CASSPSSGNTIYF. CDR3 DNA sequence: TGTGCCAGCAGCCCATCCTCTGGAAACACCATATATTTT.

A remark on this clone: The sample holds other DNA sequences that translate to the same CDR3. This chain uses TRBV11-3 with TRBJ2-2; D remains ambiguous. The CDR3 is made up of 13 amino acids. The V end was cut by 1 base, the J end by 8 bases, with 8 bases between. The germline V gene encodes CDR1 SGHNT and CDR2 YENEEA. The CDR3, as DNA: TGTGCCAGCAGCTTAGCCTCAGCGGGGGAGCTGTTTTTT. As protein: CASSLASAGELFF. The whole variable domain, filled in from reference TRBV11-3 and TRBJ2-2, reads EAGVVQSPRYKIIEKKQPVAFWCNPISGHNTLYWYLQNLGQGPELLIRYENEEAVDDSQLPKDRFSAERLKGVDSTLKIQPAELGDSAVYLCASSLASAGELFFGEGSRLTVL.

This rearrangement joins TRBV19 to TRBJ2-3; D is perhaps TRBD2 (6 bases). Between the trimmed V and J ends, which lost 8 bases and 3 bases, there was a span of 12 bases. The CDR3 totals 13 residues. Per germline, CDR1 LNHDA and CDR2 SQIVND (reference sequence). The CDR3 loop reads CASSGGVTDTQYF. CDR3 nucleotides: TGTGCCAGTTCTGGCGGGGTTACAGATACGCAGTATTTT.

This rearrangement joins TRBV28 to TRBJ2-6, with D tentatively TRBD1 (5 bases). The V end lost 3 bases, the J end lost 0 bases, and 12 bases lay between the germline ends. Germline V gene data show CDR1 as MDHEN and CDR2 as SYDVKM. CDR3 length equals 17 residues. The CDR3 DNA is TGTGCCAGCAGTTTGCAGGGTTTACTCTCTGGGGCCAACGTCCTGACTTTC. This encodes CASSLQGLLSGANVLTF.

This clone is a singleton in its sample. The chain uses TRBV28 and TRBJ2-5, with D tentatively TRBD1 (6 bases). The V gene lost 8 bases and the J gene lost 4 bases, with 14 bases spanning the gap. The CDR3 loop spans 13 amino acids. Germline V lookup: CDR1 MDHEN, CDR2 SYDVKM. This CDR3 reads CASATGFRETQYF. For the CDR3, the DNA is TGTGCCAGCGCTACAGGGTTTAGAGAGACCCAGTACTTC.

V is TRBV4-1 and J is TRBJ2-7; TRBD2 matches 7 bases. Germline V gene lookup returns CDR1 MGHRA and CDR2 YSYEKL. Trimming cost V 1 base and J 3 bases; bases outside gene matches: 6. The CDR3 loop spans 15 amino acids. The CDR3 is CASSQGRRENYEQYF. DNA for the CDR3: TGCGCCAGCAGCCAAGGGAGGCGGGAGAACTACGAGCAGTACTTC.

This chain uses TRBV5-6 with TRBJ1-5; TRBD1 matches at 8 bases. CDR1 is SGHDT and CDR2 is YYEEEE in the germline V gene. Trimming removed 4 bases from V and 8 bases from J; junction bases left unmatched: 8. The CDR3 runs to 14 residues. CDR3 residues: CASSKTGDKKPQHF. As DNA, the CDR3 is TGTGCCAGCAGCAAGACAGGGGATAAAAAGCCCCAGCATTTT.

The V gene is TRBV11-2, the J gene TRBJ2-1; a weak D match, TRBD2 (6 bases). This CDR3 comprises 14 residues. V was clipped by 5 bases and J by 13 bases, with 21 bases between them. Germline CDR1 is SGHAT and CDR2 is FQNNGV. CDR3 residues: CASSPSGPGGSQFF. CDR3 nucleotides: TGTGCCAGCAGCCCGTCAGGCCCCGGGGGATCTCAGTTCTTC. Based on the CDR3 plus reference TRBV11-2 and TRBJ2-1, the full variable domain is EAGVAQSPRYKIIEKRQSVAFWCNPISGHATLYWYQQILGQGPKLLIQFQNNGVVDDSQLPKDRFSAERLKGVDSTLKIQPAKLEDSAVYLCASSPSGPGGSQFFGPGTRLTVL.

CDR3 bases: TGTGCCAGCAGCCCTAGGACAGGGGGAGGGGAGCTGTTTTTT. Residues: CASSPRTGGGELFF. The chain links TRBV7-3 to TRBJ2-2; 10 nucleotides line up with TRBD1. Germline V lookup: CDR1 SGHTA, CDR2 FQGTGA. CDR3 length: 14 residues. The ends lost 5 bases at V and 8 bases at J; junction bases unmatched: 5.

The chain joins TRBV4-3 to TRBJ2-1; TRBD2 is a possible D gene (5 bases). V lost 0 bases to trimming and J lost 3 bases, with 15 bases between them. Germline V gene sequence: CDR1 LGHNA, CDR2 YSLEER. This CDR3 is built from 17 residues. DNA for the CDR3: TGCGCCAGCAGCCAAGATTATCCAGCCGGGGACTACAATGAGCAGTTCTTC. Protein sequence: CASSQDYPAGDYNEQFF.

J is TRBJ2-3 and V is TRBV9; TRBD2 matches 10 bases. V was clipped by 3 bases and J by 2 bases; unmatched bases: 9. Germline lookup yields CDR1 SGDLS and CDR2 YYNGEE. The CDR3 extends over 17 amino acids. This chain's CDR3 is CASSENLLAGDTDTQYF. DNA for the CDR3: TGTGCCAGCAGCGAGAACCTGCTAGCGGGAGACACAGATACGCAGTATTTT.

This chain connects TRBV10-3 to TRBJ1-1; D ambiguous. Germline V gene data show CDR1 as ENHRY and CDR2 as SYGVKD. The CDR3 is 15 amino acids. The ends were cut back, 0 bases at V and 0 bases at J, with 8 bases in the middle. CDR3 amino acids: CAISESGIMNTEAFF. CDR3 nucleotides: TGTGCCATCAGTGAGTCGGGCATCATGAACACTGAAGCTTTCTTT.

This clone occurred once. The genes are TRBV27 and TRBJ1-4; 9 positions match TRBD1. The ends lost 5 bases at V and 5 bases at J; junction bases unmatched: 6. Germline V gene sequence: CDR1 MNHEY, CDR2 SMNVEV (reference sequence). The CDR3 runs to 15 residues. This CDR3 reads CASSTGTGLNEKLFF. CDR3 DNA: TGTGCCAGCAGTACAGGGACAGGGCTGAATGAAAAACTGTTTTTT.

This clone was recorded once. V gene TRBV28 combines with J gene TRBJ1-4, with 8 bases fitting TRBD1. The CDR3 is 14 amino acids. After removal of 6 bases from V and 7 bases from J, the junction contained 7 bases not matched to a gene. Germline V lookup: CDR1 MDHEN, CDR2 SYDVKM. The DNA for the CDR3 is TGTGCCAGCAGACTTACAGGGGGAGGTGAAAAACTGTTTTTT. This sequence encodes CASRLTGGGEKLFF.

This clone was recorded only once. The gene calls are TRBV19 and TRBJ1-4, with 10 bases lining up with TRBD1. CDR3 length equals 13 residues. The J segment lost 7 bases and the V segment lost 4 bases, leaving 0 bases of the junction unmatched. Germline V lookup: CDR1 LNHDA, CDR2 SQIVND (reference sequence). This CDR3 is CASSRDRGEKLFF. The CDR3 DNA reads as TGTGCCAGTAGTAGGGACAGGGGTGAAAAACTGTTTTTT.

The chain links TRBV10-3 to TRBJ2-3; no reliable D call. Per the germline V gene, CDR1 is ENHRY and CDR2 is SYGVKD. This CDR3 is 15 amino acids long. Trimming pared 6 bases from V and 0 bases from J, leaving 13 bases between. Here the CDR3 DNA reads TGTGCCATCAGGCCCGAAGTAGCTAGCACAGATACGCAGTATTTT. This sequence encodes CAIRPEVASTDTQYF.

In its sample, this clone was seen a few times. V usage is TRBV6-5 and J usage is TRBJ1-2; maybe TRBD1 (5 bases). V was shortened by 7 bases and J by 1 base, with 16 bases between the two germline ends. Germline-derived CDR1 and CDR2 are MNHEY and SVGAGI. The CDR3 length is 15 residues. CDR3 region: CASNALRGDNYGYTF. As DNA, the CDR3 is TGTGCCAGCAACGCTCTCCGGGGGGATAACTATGGCTACACCTTC.